This is a list of T cell receptor beta chains from one sample in a study of blood T cell repertoires in COVID-19. Only in-frame clones appear in the TCRdb table, and some are missing; sequencing was by immunoSEQ multiplex PCR. The sample shows about 98,000 clones, about 81% of them seen only once. Sequencing was carried out using peripheral blood. The receptor source for this set is a man of 80 years or more with acute or convalescent COVID-19. CDR3s include the opening cysteine and the closing phenylalanine or tryptophan. Each record gives: CDR3 protein, CDR3 DNA, clone size, V gene, J gene, D gene. The D gene is left open where the match is weak. Clone size is stated in some rows and not others, as once, few, many or a class when expanded.

CASGIWTGGTEARTDTQYF	TGTGCTAGTGGTATTTGGACAGGGGGGACAGAGGCTCGCACAGATACGCAGTATTTT	-	TRBV12-5	TRBJ2-3	TRBD1
CASSQDRGSNQPQHF	TGCGCCAGCAGCCAAGATAGAGGTTCCAATCAGCCCCAGCATTTT	-	TRBV4-3	TRBJ1-5	-
CASSLIGGSSYEQYF	TGCGCCAGCAGCCTCATCGGGGGGAGCTCCTACGAGCAGTACTTC	-	TRBV4-1	TRBJ2-7	TRBD2
CATGQLQETQYF	TGTGCCACCGGACAATTACAAGAGACCCAGTACTTC	once	TRBV10-3	TRBJ2-5	-
CASSQDTRGGSPLHF	TGCGCCAGCAGCCAAGATACCCGGGGAGGGTCACCCCTCCACTTT	-	TRBV4-3	TRBJ1-6	-
CASSLARGEQFF	TGTGCCAGCAGCTTAGCGAGGGGGGAGCAGTTCTTC	few	TRBV7-2	TRBJ2-1	-
CASGRRAGELFF	TGCGCCAGCGGGCGGAGGGCCGGGGAGCTGTTTTTT	once	TRBV4-3	TRBJ2-2	-
CASTRSPGTEAFF	TGTGCCAGCACTCGGTCCCCGGGCACTGAAGCTTTCTTT	-	TRBV6-4	TRBJ1-1	-
CASLDRGKYEQYF	TGTGCCAGCCTAGACAGGGGGAAGTACGAGCAGTACTTC	-	TRBV28	TRBJ2-7	TRBD1
CASSSGGNQPQHF	TGTGCCAGCAGCTCGGGGGGCAATCAGCCCCAGCATTTT	-	TRBV5-4	TRBJ1-5	-
CASRQRGSSYEQYF	TGTGCCAGCAGGCAACGGGGGAGCTCCTACGAGCAGTACTTC	-	TRBV11-2	TRBJ2-7	-
CASRGSWVGASYNSPLHF	TGTGCCAGCCGAGGCTCGTGGGTGGGGGCTTCCTATAATTCACCCCTCCACTTT	few	TRBV6-4	TRBJ1-6	-
CASSLARGKLFF	TGTGCCAGCAGCTTAGCGAGGGGGAAACTGTTTTTT	-	TRBV7-9	TRBJ1-4	-
CASSRSDRNTEAFF	TGTGCCAGCAGCCGCTCGGACAGGAACACTGAAGCTTTCTTT	-	TRBV3-1/TRBV3-2	TRBJ1-1	-
CASSLRASGGGTDTQYF	TGCGCCAGCAGCCTGAGGGCTAGCGGGGGGGGCACAGATACGCAGTATTTT	-	TRBV4-3	TRBJ2-3	TRBD2
CASSSLILNGYTF	TGTGCCAGCAGCTCCCTAATTCTGAATGGCTACACCTTC	-	TRBV7-2	TRBJ1-2	-
CASSPGQTGYEQYF	TGTGCCAGCTCACCCGGACAAACAGGCTACGAGCAGTACTTC	-	TRBV18	TRBJ2-7	-
CSVAASGEKLFF	TGCAGCGTTGCAGCCTCGGGTGAAAAACTGTTTTTT	-	TRBV29-1	TRBJ1-4	-
CASSEQGSNQPQHF	TGCGCCAGCAGCGAACAGGGGAGCAATCAGCCCCAGCATTTT	-	TRBV5-1	TRBJ1-5	TRBD1
CASAGQIISGNTIYF	TGTGCCAGCGCGGGACAGATCATCTCTGGAAACACCATATATTTT	-	TRBV28	TRBJ1-3	TRBD1
CASSLVFGLHEQFF	TGTGCCAGCAGCTTAGTCTTCGGTTTGCATGAGCAGTTCTTC	-	TRBV7-2	TRBJ2-1	-
CASNRRGPNNEQFF	TGTGCCAGCAACCGTAGGGGGCCTAACAATGAGCAGTTCTTC	-	TRBV28	TRBJ2-1	TRBD1
CASSRGQGSYNEQFF	TGTGCCAGCTCGCGCGGACAGGGCTCCTACAATGAGCAGTTCTTC	-	TRBV18	TRBJ2-1	TRBD1
CASSFTGDQPQHF	TGTGCCAGCAGTTTTACAGGGGATCAGCCCCAGCATTTT	few	TRBV12-3/TRBV12-4	TRBJ1-5	TRBD1
CASSSFGTGNSGANVLTF	TGTGCCAGCAGCAGTTTTGGGACAGGGAACTCTGGGGCCAACGTCCTGACTTTC	-	TRBV9	TRBJ2-6	TRBD1
CASSLRLSNTEAFF	TGCGCCAGCAGCCTGCGACTGAGTAACACTGAAGCTTTCTTT	-	TRBV5-1	TRBJ1-1	-
CASSTSGATDTQYF	TGTGCCAGCTCGACTAGCGGGGCCACAGATACGCAGTATTTT	-	TRBV7-2	TRBJ2-3	TRBD2
CASSPGEGPYNEQFF	TGTGCCAGCAGCCCGGGGGAGGGACCCTACAATGAGCAGTTCTTC	-	TRBV7-9	TRBJ2-1	TRBD2
CSVEDRLGRPNTEAFF	TGCAGCGTTGAAGATCGACTAGGCAGACCAAACACTGAAGCTTTCTTT	-	TRBV29-1	TRBJ1-1	-
CSAWTGLGYTF	TGCAGTGCCTGGACAGGGTTGGGCTACACCTTC	-	TRBV20-1	TRBJ1-2	TRBD1
CASSAGGFNEKLFF	TGTGCCAGCAGTGCAGGGGGATTTAATGAAAAACTGTTTTTT	-	TRBV11-2	TRBJ1-4	TRBD1
CASSQERESGNMNTEAFF	TGTGCCAGCAGCCAAGAGAGGGAGTCCGGGAACATGAACACTGAAGCTTTCTTT	once	TRBV14	TRBJ1-1	-
CASSTDRGNEQFF	TGTGCCAGTAGTACGGACAGGGGGAATGAGCAGTTCTTC	few	TRBV19	TRBJ2-1	TRBD1
CASSPGQIGKLFF	TGTGCCAGCAGCCCTGGGCAGATCGGAAAACTGTTTTTT	-	TRBV14	TRBJ1-4	-
CASSVDHGLNIQYF	TGTGCCAGCAGCGTAGATCACGGTCTAAACATTCAGTACTTC	-	TRBV9	TRBJ2-4	-
CASSPRTSGQETQYF	TGTGCCAGCAGTCCCCGGACTAGCGGCCAAGAGACCCAGTACTTC	-	TRBV27	TRBJ2-5	TRBD2
CASSPTGLNTEAFF	TGTGCCAGCAGCCCGACAGGGCTGAACACTGAAGCTTTCTTT	-	TRBV5-4	TRBJ1-1	TRBD1
CASSFGTGDRYEKLFF	TGTGCCAGCAGCTTTGGGACAGGAGATAGATATGAAAAACTGTTTTTT	-	TRBV7-9	TRBJ1-4	TRBD1
CSVGAGVNYGYTF	TGCAGCGTTGGGGCAGGCGTTAACTATGGCTACACCTTC	-	TRBV29-1	TRBJ1-2	-
CSASVSGRSNEQFF	TGCAGTGCTAGTGTTAGCGGGAGGAGTAATGAGCAGTTCTTC	-	TRBV20-1	TRBJ2-1	TRBD2
CASSPIPGQGYTF	TGTGCCAGCTCTCCAATACCGGGACAGGGCTACACCTTC	-	TRBV18	TRBJ1-2	TRBD1
CASSSGGNYGYTF	TGTGCCAGCAGCTCAGGGGGAAACTATGGCTACACCTTC	-	TRBV7-2	TRBJ1-2	TRBD1
CASSRPQGRVVTQYF	TGTGCCAGCAGCCGTCCCCAGGGAAGGGTTGTGACCCAGTACTTC	-	TRBV28	TRBJ2-5	-
CASSQEAVFGTDTQYF	TGCGCCAGCAGCCAAGAGGCGGTCTTTGGCACAGATACGCAGTATTTT	-	TRBV4-3	TRBJ2-3	-
CASSASGRSASGANVLTF	TGCGCCAGCAGCGCTTCCGGGAGGTCGGCCTCTGGGGCCAACGTCCTGACTTTC	-	TRBV5-1	TRBJ2-6	TRBD2
CASSLTRLIVDTQYF	TGTGCCAGCAGTTTAACGCGCCTCATCGTAGATACGCAGTATTTT	-	TRBV27	TRBJ2-3	-
CSVEEGGAREQYF	TGCAGCGTTGAAGAGGGAGGCGCGCGGGAGCAGTACTTC	-	TRBV29-1	TRBJ2-7	-
CASSLEAGADYGYTF	TGTGCCAGCAGCCTGGAGGCGGGGGCAGACTATGGCTACACCTTC	-	TRBV6-5	TRBJ1-2	-
CASRSGGYEQYF	TGTGCCAGCCGATCAGGGGGCTACGAGCAGTACTTC	-	TRBV2	TRBJ2-7	TRBD1
CASSQEVRGSYEQYF	TGCGCCAGCAGCCAAGAGGTCAGGGGTTCCTACGAGCAGTACTTC	-	TRBV4-3	TRBJ2-7	-
CASSLPGFHEQYF	TGTGCCAGCAGTTTACCAGGTTTCCACGAGCAGTACTTC	-	TRBV27	TRBJ2-7	-
CASSLWQGNNEQFF	TGTGCCAGCAGTTTGTGGCAGGGTAACAATGAGCAGTTCTTC	-	TRBV27	TRBJ2-1	-